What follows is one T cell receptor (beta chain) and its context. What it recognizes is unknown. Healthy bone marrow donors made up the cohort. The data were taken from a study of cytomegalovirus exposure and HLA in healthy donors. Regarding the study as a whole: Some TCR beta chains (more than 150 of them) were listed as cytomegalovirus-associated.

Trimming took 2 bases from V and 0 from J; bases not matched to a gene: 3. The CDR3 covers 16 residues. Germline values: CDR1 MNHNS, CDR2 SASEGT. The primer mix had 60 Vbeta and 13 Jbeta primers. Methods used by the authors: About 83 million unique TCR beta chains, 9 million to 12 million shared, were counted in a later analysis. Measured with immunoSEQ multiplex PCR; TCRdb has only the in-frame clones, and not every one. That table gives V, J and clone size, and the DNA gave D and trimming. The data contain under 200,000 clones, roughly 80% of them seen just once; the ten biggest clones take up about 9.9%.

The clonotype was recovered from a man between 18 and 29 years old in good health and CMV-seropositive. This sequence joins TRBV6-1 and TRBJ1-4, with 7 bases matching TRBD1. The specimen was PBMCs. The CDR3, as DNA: TGTGCCAGCAGTGAATGGACAGGTGCAACTAATGAAAAACTGTTTTTT. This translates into CASSEWTGATNEKLFF.